This T cell receptor beta chain originates from a study of neurological immune-mediated disorders. Study conclusions and caveats: The repertoires of 18 of 34 multiple sclerosis patients fell into one related-CDR3 cluster (a possible signature) under phylogenetic grouping.

The CDR3 length is 11 residues. Germline V gene sequence: CDR1 SEHNR, CDR2 FQNEAQ (reference sequence). V was clipped by 5 bases and J by 9 bases, with 8 bases between them. As for the cDNA, it was generated by 5'RACE with 10-nucleotide random UMIs. Every sequencing run generated in excess of 170 million TCR-beta sequences. These sequences covered 15-18 subjects. TCRdb reanalysed the 5' RACE reads using MiXCR and keeps one entry per CDR3 protein. The profile shows tens of thousands of distinct CDR3 sequences, under 4.5% of them singletons. This clonotype turned up a few times. The antigen is undetermined.

This clonotype was sampled from a woman in her forties or fifties with multiple sclerosis. The J gene is TRBJ2-1, the V gene TRBV7-9; a possible D gene is TRBD1 (5 bases). Sequencing used PBMCs. The CDR3 protein is CASSPGLEQFF. The CDR3, as DNA: TGTGCCAGCAGCCCAGGGCTTGAGCAGTTCTTC.